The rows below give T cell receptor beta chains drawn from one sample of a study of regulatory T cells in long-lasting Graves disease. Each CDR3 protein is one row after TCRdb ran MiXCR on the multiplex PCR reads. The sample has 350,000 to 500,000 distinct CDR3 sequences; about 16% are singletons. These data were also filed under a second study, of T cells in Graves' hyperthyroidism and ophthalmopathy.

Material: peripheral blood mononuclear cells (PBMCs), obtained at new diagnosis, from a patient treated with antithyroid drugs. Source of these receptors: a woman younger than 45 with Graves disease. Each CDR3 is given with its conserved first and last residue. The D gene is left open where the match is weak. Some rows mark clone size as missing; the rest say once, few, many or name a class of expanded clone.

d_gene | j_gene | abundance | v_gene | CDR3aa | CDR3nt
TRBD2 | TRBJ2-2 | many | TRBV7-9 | CASSPSGPNTGELFF | TGTGCCAGCAGCCCTAGCGGCCCGAACACCGGGGAGCTGTTTTTT
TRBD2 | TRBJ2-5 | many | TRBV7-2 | CASSLIAGTGGAQETQYF | TGTGCCAGCAGCCTCATAGCGGGAACGGGGGGGGCCCAAGAGACCCAGTACTTC
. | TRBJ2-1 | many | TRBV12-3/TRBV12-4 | CASSFPGFDEQFF | TGTGCCAGCAGTTTTCCAGGGTTCGATGAGCAGTTCTTC
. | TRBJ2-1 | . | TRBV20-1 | CSARRSRPQFF | TGCAGTGCGCGACGATCCCGGCCGCAGTTCTTC
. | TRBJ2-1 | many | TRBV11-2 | CASRRPGVSYNEQFF | TGTGCCAGCAGGCGACCAGGGGTCTCCTACAATGAGCAGTTCTTC
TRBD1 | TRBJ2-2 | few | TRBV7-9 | CATMGGPDRVTGELFF | TGTGCCACCATGGGGGGCCCGGACAGGGTGACCGGGGAGCTGTTTTTT
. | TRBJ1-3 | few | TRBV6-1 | CASRSGNTIYF | TGTGCCAGCAGATCTGGAAACACCATATATTTT
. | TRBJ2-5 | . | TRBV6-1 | CASSELVSQETQYF | TGTGCCAGCAGTGAATTGGTCAGCCAAGAGACCCAGTACTTC
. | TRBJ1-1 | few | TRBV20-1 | CSVPARAANTEAFF | TGCAGTGTCCCCGCAAGGGCGGCGAACACTGAAGCTTTCTTT
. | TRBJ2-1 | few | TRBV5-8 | CASSHRWEVVVNEQFF | TGTGCCAGCAGCCACAGGTGGGAGGTGGTCGTCAATGAGCAGTTCTTC
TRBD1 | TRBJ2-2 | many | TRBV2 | CASSSLAPGQGSPGELFF | TGTGCCAGCAGCTCCCTGGCTCCGGGACAGGGGTCACCCGGGGAGCTGTTTTTT
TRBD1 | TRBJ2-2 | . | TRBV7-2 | CASSRTTGIGTGELFF | TGTGCCAGCAGCCGCACGACAGGGATAGGAACCGGGGAGCTGTTTTTT
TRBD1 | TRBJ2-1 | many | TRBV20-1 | CSATGDFSYDEQFF | TGCAGTGCGACAGGGGATTTCTCCTACGATGAGCAGTTCTTC
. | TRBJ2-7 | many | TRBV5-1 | CASCEGGSYEQYF | TGCGCCAGCTGCGAAGGGGGCTCCTACGAGCAGTACTTC
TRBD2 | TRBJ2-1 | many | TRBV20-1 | CSVAGLAGVSSYNEQFF | TGCAGTGTGGCTGGACTAGCGGGAGTATCAAGTTACAATGAGCAGTTCTTC
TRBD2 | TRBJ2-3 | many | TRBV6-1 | CASRSSGRNRDTQYF | TGTGCCAGCAGGAGTAGCGGGAGGAACCGGGATACGCAGTATTTT
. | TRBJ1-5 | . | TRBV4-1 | CASSQEGGLGQPQHF | TGCGCCAGCAGCCAAGAGGGTGGTTTGGGGCAGCCCCAGCATTTT
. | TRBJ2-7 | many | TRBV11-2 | CASSFSGGTYEQYF | TGTGCCAGCAGTTTCTCAGGGGGGACCTACGAGCAGTACTTC
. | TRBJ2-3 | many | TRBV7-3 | CASSLNFADTQYF | TGTGCCAGCAGCCTCAATTTCGCAGATACGCAGTATTTT
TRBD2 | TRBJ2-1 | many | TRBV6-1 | CASRSPTSGGGRFF | TGTGCCAGCAGATCACCGACTAGCGGGGGGGGTCGGTTCTTC
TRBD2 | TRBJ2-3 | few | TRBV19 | CASSKGLAGSYKDTQYF | TGTGCCAGTAGTAAAGGACTAGCGGGATCTTACAAGGATACGCAGTATTTT
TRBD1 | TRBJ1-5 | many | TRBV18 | CASSLGATGYQPQHF | TGTGCCAGCTCATTAGGGGCGACAGGGTATCAGCCCCAGCATTTT
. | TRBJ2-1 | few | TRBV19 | CASSIGRGQNEQFF | TGTGCCAGTAGTATAGGTCGGGGTCAAAATGAGCAGTTCTTC
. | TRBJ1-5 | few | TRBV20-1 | CSARDYPGQPQHF | TGCAGTGCTAGAGATTACCCCGGACAGCCCCAGCATTTT
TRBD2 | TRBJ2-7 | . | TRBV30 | CACIAGVDGLGEQYF | TGTGCCTGCATAGCGGGAGTTGATGGATTGGGGGAGCAGTACTTC
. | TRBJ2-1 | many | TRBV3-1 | CASSQAASRAYNEQFF | TGTGCCAGCAGCCAAGCTGCGAGTAGGGCCTACAATGAGCAGTTCTTC
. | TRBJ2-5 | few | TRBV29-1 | CSVESGVETQYF | TGCAGCGTTGAGTCCGGGGTGGAGACCCAGTACTTC
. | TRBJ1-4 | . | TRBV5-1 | CASSPGRRNEKLFF | TGCGCCAGCAGCCCGGGACGCCGAAATGAAAAACTGTTTTTT
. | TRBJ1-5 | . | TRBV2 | CATSMDGLDNQPQHF | TGTGCCACCTCGATGGATGGACTTGACAATCAGCCCCAGCATTTT
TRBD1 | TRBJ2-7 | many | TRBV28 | CASSSPGGPSSYEQYF | TGTGCCAGCAGTTCCCCAGGGGGCCCATCATCCTACGAGCAGTACTTC
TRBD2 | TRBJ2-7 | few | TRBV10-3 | CAISESYVSGRGPYEQYF | TGTGCCATCAGTGAGTCGTATGTTAGCGGGAGGGGTCCCTACGAGCAGTACTTC
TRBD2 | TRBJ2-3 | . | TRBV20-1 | CSAGPLAGMGTQYF | TGCAGTGCCGGCCCTCTAGCGGGAATGGGTACGCAGTATTTT
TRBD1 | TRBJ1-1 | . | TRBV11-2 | CASSPWDRAAFHSAFF | TGTGCCAGCAGCCCGTGGGACAGGGCCGCCTTTCATTCAGCTTTCTTT
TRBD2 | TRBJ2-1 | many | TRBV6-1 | CASSPIAGGLGEQFF | TGTGCCAGCAGCCCTATAGCGGGAGGGCTGGGTGAGCAGTTCTTC
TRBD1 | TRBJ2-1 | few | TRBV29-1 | CSVANPGTGPFGEQFF | TGCAGCGTTGCTAATCCCGGGACAGGGCCTTTCGGTGAGCAGTTCTTC
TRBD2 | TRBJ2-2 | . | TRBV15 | CATSRDRGTILNTGELFF | TGTGCCACCAGCAGAGATCGTGGGACTATCCTGAACACCGGGGAGCTGTTTTTT
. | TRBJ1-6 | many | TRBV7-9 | CASSLILNSPLHF | TGTGCCAGCAGCTTAATACTGAATTCACCCCTCCACTTT
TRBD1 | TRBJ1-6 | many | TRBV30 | CAWSPSGTGGYSPLHF | TGTGCCTGGAGTCCCTCCGGGACAGGGGGATATTCACCCCTCCACTTT
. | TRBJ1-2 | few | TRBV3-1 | CASSPWGGTPSSGYTF | TGTGCCAGCAGCCCATGGGGTGGGACTCCAAGCAGTGGCTACACCTTC
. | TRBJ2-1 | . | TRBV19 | CASSTPGGGNEQFF | TGTGCCAGTAGTACCCCAGGAGGTGGGAATGAGCAGTTCTTC
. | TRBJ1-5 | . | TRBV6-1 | CASSRQQGSNQPQHF | TGTGCCAGCAGTAGACAACAGGGTAGCAATCAGCCCCAGCATTTT
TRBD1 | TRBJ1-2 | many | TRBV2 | CASRSGTGVFGYTF | TGTGCCAGCAGGTCCGGGACAGGGGTTTTTGGCTACACCTTC
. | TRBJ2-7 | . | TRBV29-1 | CSVAGSYEQYF | TGCAGCGTTGCTGGGTCCTACGAGCAGTACTTC
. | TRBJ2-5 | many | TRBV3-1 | CASSHMARAQETQYF | TGTGCCAGCAGCCACATGGCCAGGGCCCAAGAGACCCAGTACTTC
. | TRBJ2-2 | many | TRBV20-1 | CSAPPAGALNTGELFF | TGCAGTGCTCCCCCGGCAGGGGCCCTCAACACCGGGGAGCTGTTTTTT
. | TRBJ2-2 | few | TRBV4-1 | CASSQGYGSNTGELFF | TGCGCCAGCAGCCAAGGTTACGGTTCGAACACCGGGGAGCTGTTTTTT
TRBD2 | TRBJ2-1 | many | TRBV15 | CATSRESSGRAYNEQFF | TGTGCCACCAGCAGAGAGTCTAGCGGGAGAGCCTACAATGAGCAGTTCTTC
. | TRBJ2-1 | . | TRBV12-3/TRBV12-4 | CASSFSGLPRGYEQFF | TGTGCCAGCAGTTTTTCAGGGCTACCCCGGGGCTATGAGCAGTTCTTC
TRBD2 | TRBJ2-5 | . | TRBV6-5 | CASSSRRETQETQYF | TGTGCCAGCAGTTCGCGGCGGGAGACCCAAGAGACCCAGTACTTC
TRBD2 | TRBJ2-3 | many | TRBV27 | CASSSSGTDTQYF | TGTGCCAGCAGTTCTAGCGGGACAGATACGCAGTATTTT
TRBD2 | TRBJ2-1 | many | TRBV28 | CASSRFLAGPYNEQFF | TGTGCCAGCAGTCGATTCCTAGCGGGGCCCTACAATGAGCAGTTCTTC